This T cell receptor beta chain was observed in a study of T cell responses to AZD1222 COVID-19 vaccine. The protocol was immunoSEQ multiplex PCR, while the TCRdb copy is restricted to in-frame clones and leaves out a portion. The sample records over 130,000 clones, approximately 92% being singletons. Trimming took 0 bases from V and 10 from J, leaving 8 bases between them. CDR1 is SGDLS, CDR2 YYNGEE, per germline. The CDR3 runs to 12 residues. The chain links TRBV9 to TRBJ2-1, with D hard to call. The specimen comprised peripheral blood, sampled 28 days after the second AZD1222 dose. This TCR was recovered from an adult who received the AZD1222 COVID-19 vaccine. CDR3 in amino acids: CASSVGPGEQFF. The CDR3 nucleotides are TGTGCCAGCAGCGTAGGACCCGGGGAGCAGTTCTTC.